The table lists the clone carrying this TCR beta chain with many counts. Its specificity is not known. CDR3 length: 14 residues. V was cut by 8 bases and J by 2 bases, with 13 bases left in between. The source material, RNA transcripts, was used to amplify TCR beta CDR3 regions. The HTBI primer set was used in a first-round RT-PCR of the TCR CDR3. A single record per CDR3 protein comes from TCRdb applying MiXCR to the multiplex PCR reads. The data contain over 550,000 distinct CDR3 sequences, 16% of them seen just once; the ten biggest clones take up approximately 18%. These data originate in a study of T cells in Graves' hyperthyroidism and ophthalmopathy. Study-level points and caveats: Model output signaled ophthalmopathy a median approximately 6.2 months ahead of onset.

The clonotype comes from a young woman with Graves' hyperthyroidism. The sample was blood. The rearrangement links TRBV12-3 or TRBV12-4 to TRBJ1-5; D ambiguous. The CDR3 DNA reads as TGTGCCAGCTCGCTAGGGATGGGCAATCAGCCCCAGCATTTT. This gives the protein CASSLGMGNQPQHF.